Listed here is a single T cell receptor beta chain. The target of this receptor is not known. No base qualities exist here, and no much larger clone lies one base off it. The data were taken from a study of blood T cell dynamics during melanoma immunotherapy (dated by TCRdb to 2019 to 2021). Notes on the research overall: The patients had metastatic melanoma and were given first-line pembrolizumab or nivolumab plus ipilimumab as standard of care in the United Kingdom. The training cohort was made up of consecutive patients, while a further independent group of patients from the same centre was pooled to form an external validation set. To identify early correlates of response, the study profiled peripheral T cell receptor repertoires in patients with metastatic melanoma before and after one cycle of checkpoint inhibitor therapy. Results and caveats for the whole study, not just this receptor: The relatively small sample size was acknowledged as something that could potentially limit how far the results can be generalized. The study was unable to establish whether the T cell clones driving the repertoire changes were melanoma-specific or instead reflected general immune activation. Of the sorted CD8+ subsets, TIE cells had both the highest clonality and the greatest similarity to cfDNA CDR3 sequences, which suggests active turnover converging on dominant clones.

Reading the label with the study, this specimen's time point is: week 3, after first cycle of checkpoint inhibitor. Blood samples were taken at two points: before treatment (T0) and at week 3 (W3), which came after the first cycle of checkpoint blockade. Except for a couple of patients with rapid clinical progression, response was assessed 12 weeks after the first infusion by RECIST 1.1; disease control meant complete response, partial response or stable disease. Patients were excluded for prior systemic cancer treatment, concomitant immunosuppressant therapy or synchronous other active malignancies. Sorted CD8+ memory and naive T cell subsets were sequenced at T0 and W3 from six patients, three progressing and three with disease control. Lymphoprep and SepMate tubes were used to isolate PBMC from blood, and red cell lysis was then performed. QIAamp DNA Blood Mini kits were used to extract DNA from both PBMC and sorted T cell subsets. CD8+ T cell subsets were sorted live on a FACSAria III cytometer and then frozen prior to DNA extraction. Fresh PBMC for flow cytometry were kept at 4 degrees C in PBS containing roughly 2% fetal bovine serum and were analyzed within 25 hours.

All DNA extracted from each sorted CD8+ T cell subset was loaded into the assay. TCR beta CDR3 sequences were amplified from genomic DNA using the immunoSEQ TCRb Assay kit according to manufacturer instructions. The KAPA Library Quantification Kit for Illumina platforms was used to quantify the pooled libraries by qPCR. Pooled libraries were clustered at roughly 0.6-1.2 pM and sequenced on an Illumina NextSeq 500. Turning to the authors' computational methods: The TCR data were analyzed using immunoSEQ ANALYZER and the R LymphoSeq package. A rearrangement efficiency score was calculated as productive divided by the sum of productive and non-productive CDR3 sequences. Clonality was measured with the Gini coefficient and diversity with the Renyi index at alpha=1, and both measures were compared pairwise between timepoints within each patient. Clonal relatedness used an edit distance of 3, and repertoire similarity used the Bhattacharyya coefficient, both computed in LymphoSeq. To classify response, a linear discriminant analysis based on week-3 changes in clonality and diversity was built with the R MASS and caret packages. Drawn from immuneACCESS, this table holds only the in-frame rearrangements with V and J called that TCRdb kept. Clones are partly lost; checked studies trace under half to an unresolved V gene and leave the rest unexplained. The V and J calls and the clone size are those of that table, but D and trimming were determined from the DNA. The sample table lists over 10,000 clones, roughly 89% of them with a count of one. The leading ten clones occupy roughly 0.19% of the sample.

The TCR comes from a human donor with melanoma. Sequences were derived from effector memory CD8+ T cells from blood, sampled from a patient treated with checkpoint blockade.

The DNA is TGTGCCAGTAGTGCGTCTTTAGGGGCGCAGTATTTT. The resulting protein is CASSASLGAQYF. This receptor chain uses TRBV19 and TRBJ2-3; a weak D assignment points to TRBD1 (5 bases agree). Between the V and J ends, shortened by 5 bases and 10 bases respectively, the junction contains 13 bases. CDR1 is given as LNHDA and CDR2 as SQIVND, both from the germline V gene (reference sequence). Inclusive of the bounding cysteine and phenylalanine, the CDR3 is 12 residues long. The only DNA kept is the CDR3, 36 bases in frame from the first base.